The sequence of this T cell receptor (beta chain) was determined in a study of radiotherapy plus CTLA-4 blockade in lung cancer listed by TCRdb under 2018. About the investigation overall: Among the enrolled patients, roughly 17% had an objective response, and 31% reached disease control.

Of note for this clone: Its antigen has not been determined. No qualities accompany the bases; no much larger clone lies one base away.

In this study, focal radiation therapy paired with CTLA-4 blockade (ipilimumab) was tested in patients who had chemo-refractory metastatic non-small-cell lung cancer. The method was the immunoSEQ multiplex PCR assay. Drawn from immuneACCESS, this table holds only the in-frame rearrangements with V and J called that TCRdb kept. Clones are partly lost; checked studies trace under half to an unresolved V gene and leave the rest unexplained. The sample table records about 85,000 clones; approximately 83% of these occur just once. The top ten constitute 2% to 2.5% of the sample. The CDR3 goes from the cysteine to the phenylalanine over 19 residues. The entry retains the CDR3 DNA only, 57 bases that are in frame from base 1. The germline V gene (reference sequence) supplies CDR1 LNHNV and CDR2 YYDKDF. V and J are trimmed by 1 base and 2 bases, and the gene matches miss 13 bases of the junction. The paper as a whole reports these results and caveats: TCR clones derived from tumors expanded in peripheral blood after treatment with radiotherapy and ipilimumab. The strongest predictors of response were reported to be early dynamic shifts in blood T cell clones along with a rise in serum interferon-beta following radiation.

The TCR was taken from a human donor with non-small cell lung cancer who had a partial response to radiotherapy plus ipilimumab. The chain employs TRBV15 and TRBJ2-3, with 9 bases aligning to TRBD2. This specimen was peripheral blood, taken from a patient treated with radiotherapy plus ipilimumab. CDR3 loop: CATSRAGREGILDTDTQYF. The DNA sequence reads TGTGCCACCAGCAGAGCAGGGCGGGAGGGGATTCTCGACACAGATACGCAGTATTTT.